These T cell receptor beta chains were read from a single sample in a study of shared clonotypes between healthy human individuals. TCRdb's copy holds only in-frame clones and misses some; the assay was immunoSEQ multiplex PCR. The sample lists 2 million to 2.5 million clones, 85% to 95% occurring once. What was sequenced was naive CD4+ T cells from PBMCs. The receptor source for this set is a man between 18 and 35 years old in good health. Some clones in this sample may be carry-over from other donors' samples. The CDR3 runs from the conserved cysteine through the conserved F or W. The order of the fields is clone size, V gene, D gene, J gene, CDR3 protein, CDR3 DNA. D genes are given only for firm matches. Where a row states a size, it is once, few, many or the class of an expanded clone; other rows omit it.

clone_size: -
v_call: TRBV18
d_call: TRBD1
j_call: TRBJ2-3
cdr3_aa: CASSPNGQGAADTQYF
cdr3_nt: TGTGCCAGCTCACCGAACGGACAGGGGGCCGCAGATACGCAGTATTTT

clone_size: -
v_call: TRBV28
d_call: -
j_call: TRBJ1-5
cdr3_aa: CASSFARSNQPQHF
cdr3_nt: TGTGCCAGCAGTTTCGCTAGGAGCAATCAGCCCCAGCATTTT

clone_size: -
v_call: TRBV5-5
d_call: -
j_call: TRBJ1-5
cdr3_aa: CASSRTVGNQPQHF
cdr3_nt: TGTGCCAGCAGCCGGACAGTGGGCAATCAGCCCCAGCATTTT

clone_size: -
v_call: TRBV9
d_call: -
j_call: TRBJ1-2
cdr3_aa: CASSGHSGSGYGYTF
cdr3_nt: TGTGCCAGCAGCGGGCACAGCGGCTCGGGCTATGGCTACACCTTC

clone_size: -
v_call: TRBV7-7
d_call: TRBD2
j_call: TRBJ2-1
cdr3_aa: CASSHGVAGLDEQFF
cdr3_nt: TGTGCCAGCAGCCACGGTGTAGCGGGATTGGATGAGCAGTTCTTC

clone_size: -
v_call: TRBV19
d_call: TRBD1
j_call: TRBJ2-2
cdr3_aa: CASSPRPGGTGELFF
cdr3_nt: TGTGCCAGTAGCCCTCGCCCAGGGGGTACCGGGGAGCTGTTTTTT

clone_size: -
v_call: TRBV5-4
d_call: TRBD1
j_call: TRBJ2-7
cdr3_aa: CASSQFTGEDEQYF
cdr3_nt: TGTGCCAGCAGCCAATTCACAGGGGAAGACGAGCAGTACTTC

clone_size: -
v_call: TRBV7-2
d_call: TRBD1
j_call: TRBJ2-7
cdr3_aa: CASSLVSRGPSYEQYF
cdr3_nt: TGTGCCAGCAGCTTAGTATCCAGGGGGCCCTCCTACGAGCAGTACTTC

clone_size: once
v_call: TRBV4-1
d_call: -
j_call: TRBJ1-3
cdr3_aa: CASSQASGGDTIYF
cdr3_nt: TGCGCCAGCAGCCAAGCTAGCGGAGGGGACACCATATATTTT

clone_size: once
v_call: TRBV25-1
d_call: -
j_call: TRBJ1-4
cdr3_aa: CASSDPAGFGEKLFF
cdr3_nt: TGTGCCAGCAGTGATCCGGCGGGGTTCGGTGAAAAACTGTTTTTT

clone_size: -
v_call: TRBV7-9
d_call: TRBD1
j_call: TRBJ2-1
cdr3_aa: CASSPRTGSGNEQFF
cdr3_nt: TGTGCCAGCAGCCCACGGACAGGGTCCGGCAATGAGCAGTTCTTC

clone_size: -
v_call: TRBV6-1
d_call: -
j_call: TRBJ1-5
cdr3_aa: CASSEGGLGNQPQHF
cdr3_nt: TGTGCCAGCAGTGAGGGGGGATTGGGCAATCAGCCCCAGCATTTT

clone_size: -
v_call: TRBV5-6
d_call: -
j_call: TRBJ2-1
cdr3_aa: CASSLIGRGQFF
cdr3_nt: TGTGCCAGCAGCTTGATCGGTCGGGGGCAGTTCTTC

clone_size: -
v_call: TRBV9
d_call: TRBD1
j_call: TRBJ1-1
cdr3_aa: CASSAFPTGGDTEAFF
cdr3_nt: TGTGCCAGCAGCGCATTTCCCACAGGGGGTGACACTGAAGCTTTCTTT

clone_size: -
v_call: TRBV27
d_call: -
j_call: TRBJ1-4
cdr3_aa: CASSLSLRVGREHEKLFF
cdr3_nt: TGTGCCAGCAGTTTATCTCTTAGGGTCGGCAGAGAACATGAAAAACTGTTTTTT

clone_size: -
v_call: TRBV27
d_call: -
j_call: TRBJ2-1
cdr3_aa: CASSLSRYNEQFF
cdr3_nt: TGTGCCAGCAGTTTGTCTCGATACAATGAGCAGTTCTTC

clone_size: once
v_call: TRBV18
d_call: -
j_call: TRBJ2-7
cdr3_aa: CASSPEGISYEQYF
cdr3_nt: TGTGCCAGCTCACCGGAAGGGATTTCCTACGAGCAGTACTTC

clone_size: -
v_call: TRBV6-1
d_call: -
j_call: TRBJ2-7
cdr3_aa: CASSLGRARSYEQYF
cdr3_nt: TGTGCCAGCAGCCTGGGACGGGCGCGATCCTACGAGCAGTACTTC

clone_size: once
v_call: TRBV28
d_call: -
j_call: TRBJ2-7
cdr3_aa: CASSLGGTAGDEQYF
cdr3_nt: TGTGCCAGCAGTTTGGGGGGGACAGCCGGAGACGAGCAGTACTTC

clone_size: -
v_call: TRBV9
d_call: -
j_call: TRBJ2-1
cdr3_aa: CASSVALLVGEQFF
cdr3_nt: TGTGCCAGCAGCGTAGCATTACTAGTGGGTGAGCAGTTCTTC

clone_size: -
v_call: TRBV14
d_call: -
j_call: TRBJ1-2
cdr3_aa: CASSQDRFRGEGYTF
cdr3_nt: TGTGCCAGCAGCCAAGATCGGTTTCGGGGGGAAGGCTACACCTTC

clone_size: -
v_call: TRBV5-1
d_call: -
j_call: TRBJ1-3
cdr3_aa: CASSTDNLSGNTIYF
cdr3_nt: TGCGCCAGCAGCACGGACAACCTCTCTGGAAACACCATATATTTT

clone_size: -
v_call: TRBV18
d_call: -
j_call: TRBJ1-1
cdr3_aa: CASRTGTEAFF
cdr3_nt: TGTGCCAGTCGTACGGGGACTGAAGCTTTCTTT

clone_size: few
v_call: TRBV2
d_call: TRBD1
j_call: TRBJ1-5
cdr3_aa: CASTDPGQGNQPQHF
cdr3_nt: TGTGCCAGCACTGACCCGGGACAGGGGAATCAGCCCCAGCATTTT

clone_size: -
v_call: TRBV5-1
d_call: -
j_call: TRBJ2-3
cdr3_aa: CASSIRGSDTQYF
cdr3_nt: TGCGCCAGCAGCATCAGGGGTTCCGATACGCAGTATTTT

clone_size: few
v_call: TRBV5-4
d_call: -
j_call: TRBJ1-1
cdr3_aa: CASSLGHSNTEAFF
cdr3_nt: TGTGCCAGCAGCCTGGGACATTCGAACACTGAAGCTTTCTTT

clone_size: -
v_call: TRBV28
d_call: -
j_call: TRBJ1-1
cdr3_aa: CASSSPGGRGWEAFF
cdr3_nt: TGTGCCAGCAGTTCCCCGGGGGGCAGGGGCTGGGAGGCTTTCTTT

clone_size: -
v_call: TRBV29-1
d_call: TRBD1
j_call: TRBJ1-1
cdr3_aa: CSVERDRGPEAFF
cdr3_nt: TGCAGCGTTGAAAGGGACAGGGGGCCTGAAGCTTTCTTT

clone_size: -
v_call: TRBV7-6
d_call: TRBD1
j_call: TRBJ1-2
cdr3_aa: CASSSRDRGRSRYGYTF
cdr3_nt: TGTGCCAGCAGCAGCCGGGACAGGGGGCGCAGTCGATATGGCTACACCTTC

clone_size: -
v_call: TRBV28
d_call: -
j_call: TRBJ2-7
cdr3_aa: CASWNSRSAQYF
cdr3_nt: TGTGCCTCATGGAATTCCCGCTCTGCGCAGTACTTC

clone_size: -
v_call: TRBV5-6
d_call: -
j_call: TRBJ2-5
cdr3_aa: CASSLGGLKTQYF
cdr3_nt: TGTGCCAGCAGCTTGGGGGGTTTGAAGACCCAGTACTTC

clone_size: -
v_call: TRBV5-5
d_call: TRBD1
j_call: TRBJ2-7
cdr3_aa: CASSLGWDRGGGEQYF
cdr3_nt: TGTGCCAGCAGCTTGGGTTGGGACAGGGGAGGGGGCGAGCAGTACTTC

clone_size: -
v_call: TRBV5-4
d_call: TRBD1
j_call: TRBJ2-2
cdr3_aa: CASSDAKTGYTGELFF
cdr3_nt: TGTGCCAGCAGCGACGCTAAGACAGGGTACACCGGGGAGCTGTTTTTT

clone_size: -
v_call: TRBV5-1
d_call: -
j_call: TRBJ2-7
cdr3_aa: CASSSPKENEQYF
cdr3_nt: TGCGCCAGCAGCTCCCCAAAGGAGAACGAGCAGTACTTC

clone_size: -
v_call: TRBV28
d_call: TRBD1
j_call: TRBJ1-5
cdr3_aa: CASSLPRGRDSNQPQHF
cdr3_nt: TGTGCCAGCAGTTTACCCAGGGGGCGCGATAGCAATCAGCCCCAGCATTTT

clone_size: -
v_call: TRBV5-4
d_call: -
j_call: TRBJ2-7
cdr3_aa: CASSFELLEQYF
cdr3_nt: TGTGCCAGCAGCTTTGAACTTCTCGAGCAGTACTTC

clone_size: -
v_call: TRBV5-1
d_call: -
j_call: TRBJ2-7
cdr3_aa: CASSSTDRSLSGEQYF
cdr3_nt: TGCGCCAGCAGCTCGACCGACAGGTCCCTCTCCGGGGAGCAGTACTTC

clone_size: -
v_call: TRBV6-5
d_call: -
j_call: TRBJ1-5
cdr3_aa: CASRAGGVGQPQHF
cdr3_nt: TGTGCCAGCAGGGCCGGTGGGGTGGGCCAGCCCCAGCATTTT

clone_size: -
v_call: TRBV2
d_call: -
j_call: TRBJ2-7
cdr3_aa: CASSPGRASYEQYF
cdr3_nt: TGTGCCAGCAGTCCGGGCCGAGCTTCCTACGAGCAGTACTTC

clone_size: -
v_call: TRBV27
d_call: -
j_call: TRBJ2-3
cdr3_aa: CASRSGGWYTQYF
cdr3_nt: TGTGCCAGCAGGTCCGGGGGATGGTATACGCAGTATTTT

clone_size: -
v_call: TRBV5-1
d_call: TRBD2
j_call: TRBJ2-7
cdr3_aa: CASSLAVWREQGYEQYF
cdr3_nt: TGCGCCAGCAGCTTGGCCGTTTGGCGGGAGCAGGGTTACGAGCAGTACTTC

clone_size: -
v_call: TRBV28
d_call: -
j_call: TRBJ2-1
cdr3_aa: CASIPLAGWDNEQFF
cdr3_nt: TGTGCCAGCATCCCCCTGGCAGGGTGGGACAATGAGCAGTTCTTC

clone_size: -
v_call: TRBV6-5
d_call: -
j_call: TRBJ1-1
cdr3_aa: CASSRFGIMNTEAFF
cdr3_nt: TGTGCCAGCAGTCGGTTCGGCATCATGAACACTGAAGCTTTCTTT

clone_size: -
v_call: TRBV28
d_call: -
j_call: TRBJ2-1
cdr3_aa: CASSSPGKHNEQFF
cdr3_nt: TGTGCCAGCAGTTCCCCCGGCAAGCACAATGAGCAGTTCTTC

clone_size: -
v_call: TRBV7-2
d_call: TRBD1
j_call: TRBJ1-4
cdr3_aa: CASSFSPGTGGQGKLFF
cdr3_nt: TGTGCCAGCAGCTTCAGTCCCGGGACAGGGGGACAGGGGAAACTGTTTTTT

clone_size: -
v_call: TRBV2
d_call: -
j_call: TRBJ1-3
cdr3_aa: CASKGRGAETGNTIYF
cdr3_nt: TGTGCCAGCAAGGGTAGGGGAGCAGAAACTGGAAACACCATATATTTT

clone_size: -
v_call: TRBV11-3
d_call: -
j_call: TRBJ2-3
cdr3_aa: CASSLGGGHTQYF
cdr3_nt: TGTGCCAGCAGCTTAGGTGGGGGGCATACGCAGTATTTT

clone_size: -
v_call: TRBV7-9
d_call: TRBD2
j_call: TRBJ2-2
cdr3_aa: CASSSRTLAGGGRTGELFF
cdr3_nt: TGTGCCAGCAGCTCCCGTACCCTAGCGGGAGGGGGAAGAACCGGGGAGCTGTTTTTT

clone_size: -
v_call: TRBV6-1
d_call: -
j_call: TRBJ2-3
cdr3_aa: CASSESAWGTDTQYF
cdr3_nt: TGTGCCAGCAGTGAATCTGCCTGGGGCACAGATACGCAGTATTTT

clone_size: once
v_call: TRBV29-1
d_call: TRBD2
j_call: TRBJ2-3
cdr3_aa: CSVEVREGPDTQYF
cdr3_nt: TGCAGCGTGGAGGTGCGGGAGGGCCCAGATACGCAGTATTTT

clone_size: once
v_call: TRBV5-1
d_call: TRBD2
j_call: TRBJ2-7
cdr3_aa: CASSLGGSGYEQYF
cdr3_nt: TGCGCCAGCAGCTTGGGCGGGAGCGGATACGAGCAGTACTTC